This T cell receptor (beta chain) was captured by sequencing in a study of regulatory T cells in long-lasting Graves disease. Relying on iRepertoire HTBI primers and Arm-PCR of CDR3 regions, the team built TCR beta libraries. MiXCR was run by TCRdb on the multiplex PCR reads, yielding one entry per CDR3 protein. The sample holds 350,000 to 550,000 distinct CDR3 sequences, about 15% seen once. This clonotype occurred many times. Its antigen is as yet unknown. Study-wide findings and caveats: Gene preferences differed: TRBV28, TRBJ1-2, TRBJ2-5 in persistent cases.

Noted time point: newly diagnosed GD, antithyroid drugs for less than 3 months. There was RNA extracted from PBMCs, and the TCR library was made from it. Germline loops: CDR1 SQVTM, CDR2 ANQGSEA. CDR3 length: 11 amino acids. V gave up 8 bases and J gave up 7 bases, with 12 bases separating them. The same sample was also used in a study of T cells in Graves' hyperthyroidism and ophthalmopathy. That publication notes: Peripheral blood also featured most of the thyroid clonotypes expanded above 0.001.

The chain employs TRBV29-1 and TRBJ2-1, with D hard to call. The sequence was obtained from a woman under 40 with Graves disease. The specimen was peripheral blood mononuclear cells (PBMCs), collected at new diagnosis, from a patient treated with antithyroid drugs. CDR3 sequence (DNA): TGCAGCTCTGGACCCGGTAATGAGCAGTTCTTC. Its translation: CSSGPGNEQFF.